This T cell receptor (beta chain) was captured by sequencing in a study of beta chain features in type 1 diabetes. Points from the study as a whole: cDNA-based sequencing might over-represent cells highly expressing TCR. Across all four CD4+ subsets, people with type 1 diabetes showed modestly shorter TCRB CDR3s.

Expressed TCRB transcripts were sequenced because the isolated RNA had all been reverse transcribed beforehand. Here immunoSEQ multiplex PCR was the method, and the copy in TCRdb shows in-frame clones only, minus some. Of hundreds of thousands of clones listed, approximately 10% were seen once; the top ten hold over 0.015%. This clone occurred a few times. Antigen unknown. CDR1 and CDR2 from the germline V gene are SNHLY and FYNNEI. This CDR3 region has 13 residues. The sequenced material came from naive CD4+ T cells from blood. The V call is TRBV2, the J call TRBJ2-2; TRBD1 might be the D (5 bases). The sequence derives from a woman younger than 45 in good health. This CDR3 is CAGKGETAGELFF. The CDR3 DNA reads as TGTGCGGGGAAAGGGGAAACGGCCGGGGAGCTGTTTTTT.